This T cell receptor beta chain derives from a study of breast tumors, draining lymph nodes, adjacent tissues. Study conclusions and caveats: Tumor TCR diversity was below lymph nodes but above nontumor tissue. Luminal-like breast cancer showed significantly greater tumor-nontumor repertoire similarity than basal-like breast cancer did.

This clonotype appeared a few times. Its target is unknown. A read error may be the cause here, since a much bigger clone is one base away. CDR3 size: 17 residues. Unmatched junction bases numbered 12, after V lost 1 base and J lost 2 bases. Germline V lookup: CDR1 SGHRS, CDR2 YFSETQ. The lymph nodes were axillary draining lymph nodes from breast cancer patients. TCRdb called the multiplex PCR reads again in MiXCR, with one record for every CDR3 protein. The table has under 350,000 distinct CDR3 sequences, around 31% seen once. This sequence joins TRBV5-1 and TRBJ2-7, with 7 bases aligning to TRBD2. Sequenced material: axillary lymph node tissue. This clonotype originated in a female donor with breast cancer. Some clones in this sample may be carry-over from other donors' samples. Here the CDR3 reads CASSLPQRGPVAYEQYF. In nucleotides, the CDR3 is TGCGCCAGCAGCTTGCCCCAGCGGGGCCCAGTGGCCTACGAGCAGTACTTC.